The rows below give T cell receptor beta chains drawn from one sample of a study of beta chain features in type 1 diabetes. Assay used: immunoSEQ multiplex PCR; TCRdb lists only in-frame clones, some missing. The data contain 100,000 to 150,000 clones, 17% of them singletons. Specimen: central memory CD4+ T cells from blood. The receptors stem from a man aged 18 to 35 with type 1 diabetes. The CDR3 runs from the conserved cysteine through the conserved F or W. The order of the fields is J gene, V gene, D gene, clone size, CDR3 DNA, CDR3 protein. D genes are given only for firm matches. Size is omitted from some rows. Given values are once, few, many or a class for expanded clones.

j_gene: TRBJ2-2
v_gene: TRBV2
d_gene: NA
abundance: few
CDR3nt: TGTGCCAGCACCGGGGTAAACACCGGGGAGCTGTTTTTT
CDR3aa: CASTGVNTGELFF

j_gene: TRBJ2-1
v_gene: TRBV13
d_gene: NA
abundance: few
CDR3nt: TGTGCCAGCAGCACCGGGACTTTCTCCTACAATGAGCAGTTCTTC
CDR3aa: CASSTGTFSYNEQFF

j_gene: TRBJ2-1
v_gene: TRBV30
d_gene: NA
abundance: NA
CDR3nt: TGTGCCTGGAGTGGACAGGCCGAGACCCAGTTCTTC
CDR3aa: CAWSGQAETQFF

j_gene: TRBJ2-7
v_gene: TRBV7-9
d_gene: NA
abundance: many
CDR3nt: TGTGCCAGCAGCTTGTTGGCAGGCGAATACTTC
CDR3aa: CASSLLAGEYF

j_gene: TRBJ2-1
v_gene: TRBV11-2
d_gene: NA
abundance: few
CDR3nt: TGTGCCAGCAGCTTAGATGGCGGGGCCCGGCATGAGCAGTTCTTC
CDR3aa: CASSLDGGARHEQFF

j_gene: TRBJ2-1
v_gene: TRBV5-4
d_gene: NA
abundance: NA
CDR3nt: TGTGCCAGCAGCACGGGGAAGGGGGTTTATGAGCAGTTCTTC
CDR3aa: CASSTGKGVYEQFF

j_gene: TRBJ2-4
v_gene: TRBV9
d_gene: TRBD1
abundance: few
CDR3nt: TGTGCCAGCAGCGCCGAGGGGGCGCGGAACATTCAGTACTTC
CDR3aa: CASSAEGARNIQYF

j_gene: TRBJ2-1
v_gene: TRBV7-2
d_gene: NA
abundance: few
CDR3nt: TGTGCCAGCGGTAGGTTGGGAAATGAGCAGTTCTTC
CDR3aa: CASGRLGNEQFF

j_gene: TRBJ2-5
v_gene: TRBV7-2
d_gene: NA
abundance: many
CDR3nt: TGTGCCAGCAGCGCCCCTAGTCCTCAAGAGACCCAGTACTTC
CDR3aa: CASSAPSPQETQYF

j_gene: TRBJ2-4
v_gene: TRBV15
d_gene: NA
abundance: NA
CDR3nt: TGTGCCACCAGCAGAGTCCTCGCCAGGACTGTGGACCTAGCCAAAAACATTCAGTACTTC
CDR3aa: CATSRVLARTVDLAKNIQYF

j_gene: TRBJ1-3
v_gene: TRBV19
d_gene: NA
abundance: many
CDR3nt: TGTGCCAGTAGTCTGCGGGCGGAATTTACCTCTGGAAACACCATATATTTT
CDR3aa: CASSLRAEFTSGNTIYF

j_gene: TRBJ2-7
v_gene: TRBV19
d_gene: NA
abundance: few
CDR3nt: TGTGCCAGTACCTCTCCCCAGCGACTAGGTTTGTCCACCGGGCAGTACTTC
CDR3aa: CASTSPQRLGLSTGQYF

j_gene: TRBJ2-3
v_gene: TRBV9
d_gene: NA
abundance: NA
CDR3nt: TGTGCCAGCAGCGGTCGGGCAGATACGCAGTATTTT
CDR3aa: CASSGRADTQYF

j_gene: TRBJ2-7
v_gene: TRBV7-2
d_gene: TRBD2
abundance: NA
CDR3nt: TGTGCCAGCAGCTTATATGCGGGAGTGACCACCTACGAGCAGTACTTC
CDR3aa: CASSLYAGVTTYEQYF

j_gene: TRBJ2-2
v_gene: TRBV7-2
d_gene: NA
abundance: NA
CDR3nt: TGTGCCAGCAGCCTCCTACCGAACACCGGGGAGCTGTTTTTT
CDR3aa: CASSLLPNTGELFF

j_gene: TRBJ2-2
v_gene: TRBV9
d_gene: TRBD1
abundance: few
CDR3nt: TGTGCCAGCAGCGCTCCCAGGACAGGGCTGACCGGGGAGCTGTTTTTT
CDR3aa: CASSAPRTGLTGELFF

j_gene: TRBJ2-5
v_gene: TRBV7-9
d_gene: NA
abundance: few
CDR3nt: TGTGCCAGCAGCGGAACAAGAGAGACCCAGTACTTC
CDR3aa: CASSGTRETQYF

j_gene: TRBJ1-5
v_gene: TRBV4-3
d_gene: NA
abundance: many
CDR3nt: TGCGCCAGCAGGCCAGGGAGGGTGGATCAGCCCCAGCATTTT
CDR3aa: CASRPGRVDQPQHF

j_gene: TRBJ2-1
v_gene: TRBV13
d_gene: TRBD2
abundance: few
CDR3nt: TGTGCCAGCAGCTTACTGCCGCGGGAGGCGTACAATGAGCAGTTCTTC
CDR3aa: CASSLLPREAYNEQFF

j_gene: TRBJ2-4
v_gene: TRBV9
d_gene: NA
abundance: few
CDR3nt: TGTGCCAGCAGCGTACTGGGTTCCAAAAACATTCAGTACTTC
CDR3aa: CASSVLGSKNIQYF

j_gene: TRBJ2-2
v_gene: TRBV7-2
d_gene: TRBD2
abundance: NA
CDR3nt: TGTGCCAGCAGCTTGTTACTAGCGGGGGCCTCTAACACCGGGGAGCTGTTTTTT
CDR3aa: CASSLLLAGASNTGELFF

j_gene: TRBJ2-2
v_gene: TRBV2
d_gene: NA
abundance: NA
CDR3nt: TGTGCCAGCAGCGGGATTTTGAACACCGGGGAGCTGTTTTTT
CDR3aa: CASSGILNTGELFF

j_gene: TRBJ2-3
v_gene: TRBV5-4
d_gene: NA
abundance: NA
CDR3nt: TGTGCCAGCAGCTTGGCCCAGGGACACACAGATACGCAGTATTTT
CDR3aa: CASSLAQGHTDTQYF

j_gene: TRBJ1-4
v_gene: TRBV18
d_gene: NA
abundance: NA
CDR3nt: TGTGCCAGCTCACCCCTGGGAGCCGATAATGAAAAACTGTTTTTT
CDR3aa: CASSPLGADNEKLFF

j_gene: TRBJ2-6
v_gene: TRBV5-1
d_gene: TRBD2
abundance: NA
CDR3nt: TGCGCCAGCAGCGCCGGACTAGCGGGAGATCTCTCTGGGGCCAACGTCCTGACTTTC
CDR3aa: CASSAGLAGDLSGANVLTF

j_gene: TRBJ2-7
v_gene: TRBV30
d_gene: NA
abundance: NA
CDR3nt: TGTGCCTGGAGTGTAAATATCGCCTACGAGCAGTACTTC
CDR3aa: CAWSVNIAYEQYF

j_gene: TRBJ2-5
v_gene: TRBV20-1
d_gene: NA
abundance: NA
CDR3nt: TGCAGTGCTATTCAAGAGACCCAGTACTTC
CDR3aa: CSAIQETQYF

j_gene: TRBJ2-3
v_gene: TRBV27
d_gene: NA
abundance: NA
CDR3nt: TGTGCCAGCAGCCGTAGCCGAACAGATACGCAGTATTTT
CDR3aa: CASSRSRTDTQYF

j_gene: TRBJ2-6
v_gene: TRBV29-1
d_gene: NA
abundance: NA
CDR3nt: TGCAGCGTTGAGACGGAGTCTGGGGCCAACGTCCTGACTTTC
CDR3aa: CSVETESGANVLTF

j_gene: TRBJ1-4
v_gene: TRBV10-3
d_gene: NA
abundance: NA
CDR3nt: TGTGCCGACCAGTGTGAAAAACTGTTTTTT
CDR3aa: CADQCEKLFF

j_gene: TRBJ1-1
v_gene: TRBV5-4
d_gene: TRBD1
abundance: NA
CDR3nt: TGTGCCAGCAGACCCCAGGGGGCGCTGAACACTGAAGCTTTCTTT
CDR3aa: CASRPQGALNTEAFF

j_gene: TRBJ1-1
v_gene: TRBV30
d_gene: NA
abundance: few
CDR3nt: TGTGCCTCCCCGGGGGATTATAACACTGAAGCTTTCTTT
CDR3aa: CASPGDYNTEAFF

j_gene: TRBJ2-3
v_gene: TRBV11-2
d_gene: TRBD2
abundance: once
CDR3nt: TGTGCCAGCAGCTTAGGACTAGCAGCAGATACGCAGTATTTT
CDR3aa: CASSLGLAADTQYF

j_gene: TRBJ2-5
v_gene: TRBV6-6
d_gene: TRBD2
abundance: NA
CDR3nt: TGTGCCAGCGGGGGGACTAGCGGGGCATGGGAGACCCAGTACTTC
CDR3aa: CASGGTSGAWETQYF

j_gene: TRBJ1-5
v_gene: TRBV23-1
d_gene: NA
abundance: NA
CDR3nt: TGCGCCAGGAGTCGTGGCTATCAGCCCCAGCATTTT
CDR3aa: CARSRGYQPQHF

j_gene: TRBJ2-2
v_gene: TRBV11-3
d_gene: NA
abundance: NA
CDR3nt: TGTGCCAGCAGCCCCCTGGCCAGCACCGGGGAGCTGTTTTTT
CDR3aa: CASSPLASTGELFF

j_gene: TRBJ1-2
v_gene: TRBV18
d_gene: NA
abundance: once
CDR3nt: TGTGCCAGCTCATCTACACTGGCCCTATATGGCTACACCTTC
CDR3aa: CASSSTLALYGYTF

j_gene: TRBJ1-1
v_gene: TRBV7-2
d_gene: NA
abundance: once
CDR3nt: TGTGCCAGCAGTCCCGGACGGAACACTGAAGCTTTCTTT
CDR3aa: CASSPGRNTEAFF

j_gene: TRBJ1-3
v_gene: TRBV4-1
d_gene: NA
abundance: many
CDR3nt: TGCGCCAGCAGCCAAGATGGAGGATTTGGAAACACCATATATTTT
CDR3aa: CASSQDGGFGNTIYF

j_gene: TRBJ2-1
v_gene: TRBV7-2
d_gene: NA
abundance: medium-sized
CDR3nt: TGTGCCAGCAGCTTACTCCGGGATGAGCAGTTCTTC
CDR3aa: CASSLLRDEQFF

j_gene: TRBJ1-1
v_gene: TRBV18
d_gene: NA
abundance: few
CDR3nt: TGTGCCAGCTCACCGCAAAATACAGGTGAAGCTTTCTTT
CDR3aa: CASSPQNTGEAFF

j_gene: TRBJ2-1
v_gene: TRBV30
d_gene: TRBD2
abundance: many
CDR3nt: TGTGCCTGGAGTGGACGCGGGAGAGCCTACAATGAGCAGTTCTTC
CDR3aa: CAWSGRGRAYNEQFF